A selection of T cell receptor beta chains follows, all from one sample in a study of T cells in tuberculosis. Generated by immunoSEQ multiplex PCR, the TCRdb table keeps only in-frame clones and is missing some. The sample consists of about 40,000 clones, about 94% of them appearing once. Input material: PBMCs. The receptors shown here come from a donor aged 10 to 29 with latent tuberculosis or without tuberculosis infection. Some clones in this sample may be carry-over from other donors' samples. Each CDR3 is given with its conserved first and last residue. Fields, in order: clone size, D gene, J gene, V gene, CDR3 protein, CDR3 DNA. The D gene is left open where the match is weak. The size entry is marked missing in some rows and otherwise reads once, few, many or a size class.

clone_size: once
d_call: NA
j_call: TRBJ1-5
v_call: TRBV19
cdr3_aa: CASSPKGRGNQPQHF
cdr3_nt: TGTGCCAGTAGCCCGAAGGGGAGGGGCAATCAGCCCCAGCATTTT

clone_size: NA
d_call: TRBD1
j_call: TRBJ1-2
v_call: TRBV25-1
cdr3_aa: CASRRQGSYGYTF
cdr3_nt: TGTGCCAGCAGAAGACAGGGGTCCTATGGCTACACCTTC

clone_size: NA
d_call: NA
j_call: TRBJ1-3
v_call: TRBV7-2
cdr3_aa: CASSSQGINTIYF
cdr3_nt: TGTGCCAGCAGCTCACAGGGAATAAACACCATATATTTT

clone_size: NA
d_call: NA
j_call: TRBJ1-2
v_call: TRBV14
cdr3_aa: CASSQDRVGYTF
cdr3_nt: TGTGCCAGCAGCCAAGATCGGGTTGGCTACACCTTC

clone_size: NA
d_call: NA
j_call: TRBJ1-3
v_call: TRBV6-1
cdr3_aa: CASSGGQTAGNTIYF
cdr3_nt: TGTGCCAGCAGTGGAGGACAGACTGCTGGAAACACCATATATTTT

clone_size: NA
d_call: NA
j_call: TRBJ1-1
v_call: TRBV13
cdr3_aa: CASSEDSPNTEAFF
cdr3_nt: TGTGCCAGCAGCGAAGACAGCCCGAACACTGAAGCTTTCTTT

clone_size: NA
d_call: TRBD1
j_call: TRBJ2-7
v_call: TRBV28
cdr3_aa: CASSPRDRPYEQYF
cdr3_nt: TGTGCCAGCAGTCCTCGGGACAGGCCCTACGAGCAGTACTTC

clone_size: NA
d_call: NA
j_call: TRBJ1-2
v_call: TRBV7-8
cdr3_aa: CASSSQGSRYTF
cdr3_nt: TGTGCCAGCAGCTCCCAGGGGTCTCGCTACACCTTC

clone_size: NA
d_call: TRBD2
j_call: TRBJ2-5
v_call: TRBV6-6
cdr3_aa: CASSQGLAGKETQYF
cdr3_nt: TGTGCCAGCAGCCAGGGACTAGCGGGGAAGGAGACCCAGTACTTC

clone_size: NA
d_call: NA
j_call: TRBJ2-3
v_call: TRBV19
cdr3_aa: CASNGGRSTDTQYF
cdr3_nt: TGTGCCAGTAACGGCGGCAGAAGCACAGATACGCAGTATTTT

clone_size: once
d_call: NA
j_call: TRBJ2-7
v_call: TRBV4-3
cdr3_aa: CASSQDWAGSSYEQYF
cdr3_nt: TGCGCCAGCAGCCAAGATTGGGCGGGAAGCTCCTACGAGCAGTACTTC

clone_size: NA
d_call: TRBD1
j_call: TRBJ1-1
v_call: TRBV19
cdr3_aa: CASWDRTRGTEAFF
cdr3_nt: TGTGCCAGCTGGGACAGGACGAGGGGCACTGAAGCTTTCTTT

clone_size: NA
d_call: NA
j_call: TRBJ1-5
v_call: TRBV7-2
cdr3_aa: CASSPGADSNQPQHF
cdr3_nt: TGTGCCAGCAGCCCAGGGGCGGATAGCAATCAGCCCCAGCATTTT

clone_size: NA
d_call: NA
j_call: TRBJ1-1
v_call: TRBV27
cdr3_aa: CASSSSRTGNTEAFF
cdr3_nt: TGTGCCAGCAGTTCATCTCGCACGGGGAACACTGAAGCTTTCTTT

clone_size: NA
d_call: NA
j_call: TRBJ1-1
v_call: TRBV7-6
cdr3_aa: CASRVSGANELTEAFF
cdr3_nt: TGTGCCAGCAGGGTGTCAGGGGCGAACGAGCTCACTGAAGCTTTCTTT

clone_size: NA
d_call: TRBD1
j_call: TRBJ1-1
v_call: TRBV5-1
cdr3_aa: CASSFKGAGTEAFF
cdr3_nt: TGCGCCAGCAGCTTCAAGGGGGCGGGCACTGAAGCTTTCTTT

clone_size: NA
d_call: TRBD1
j_call: TRBJ2-2
v_call: TRBV4-3
cdr3_aa: CASSFRQGAGGELFF
cdr3_nt: TGCGCCAGCAGTTTCAGACAGGGGGCGGGCGGGGAGCTGTTTTTT

clone_size: NA
d_call: NA
j_call: TRBJ1-4
v_call: TRBV25-1
cdr3_aa: CASSELEKLFF
cdr3_nt: TGTGCCAGCAGTGAACTTGAAAAACTGTTTTTT

clone_size: NA
d_call: NA
j_call: TRBJ2-7
v_call: TRBV19
cdr3_aa: CASSPQGPGEDVSYEQYF
cdr3_nt: TGTGCCAGTAGTCCCCAGGGGCCAGGGGAAGATGTCTCCTACGAGCAGTACTTC

clone_size: NA
d_call: TRBD1
j_call: TRBJ1-1
v_call: TRBV5-1
cdr3_aa: CASSSLGRGSTEAFF
cdr3_nt: TGCGCCAGCAGCTCCCTGGGCAGGGGGTCGACTGAAGCTTTCTTT

clone_size: once
d_call: NA
j_call: TRBJ1-2
v_call: TRBV7-9
cdr3_aa: CASSRVYGYTF
cdr3_nt: TGTGCCAGCAGCCGCGTTTATGGCTACACCTTC

clone_size: NA
d_call: NA
j_call: TRBJ1-5
v_call: TRBV9
cdr3_aa: CASSVGENQPQHF
cdr3_nt: TGTGCCAGCAGCGTAGGGGAGAATCAGCCCCAGCATTTT

clone_size: NA
d_call: TRBD1
j_call: TRBJ2-1
v_call: TRBV29-1
cdr3_aa: CSVEDRDRVKNEQFF
cdr3_nt: TGCAGCGTTGAAGATCGGGACAGGGTGAAGAATGAGCAGTTCTTC

clone_size: NA
d_call: TRBD1
j_call: TRBJ2-7
v_call: TRBV28
cdr3_aa: CASRSHGTGPLF
cdr3_nt: TGTGCCAGCAGGTCGCATGGGACAGGTCCCTTATTC

clone_size: once
d_call: TRBD2
j_call: TRBJ2-2
v_call: TRBV5-6
cdr3_aa: CASSLGALAGLSGELFF
cdr3_nt: TGTGCCAGCAGCTTGGGGGCTCTAGCGGGGTTGTCCGGGGAGCTGTTTTTT

clone_size: NA
d_call: TRBD2
j_call: TRBJ2-3
v_call: TRBV6-4
cdr3_aa: CASSDSGGAADTQYF
cdr3_nt: TGTGCCAGCAGCGATAGCGGGGGGGCTGCAGATACGCAGTATTTT

clone_size: NA
d_call: NA
j_call: TRBJ1-6
v_call: TRBV7-8
cdr3_aa: CASSLGAGGSSYNSPLHF
cdr3_nt: TGTGCCAGCAGCTTAGGGGCAGGCGGGAGCTCCTATAATTCACCCCTCCACTTT

clone_size: NA
d_call: NA
j_call: TRBJ1-1
v_call: TRBV25-1
cdr3_aa: CASRISTEAFF
cdr3_nt: TGTGCCAGCAGAATTAGCACTGAAGCTTTCTTT

clone_size: NA
d_call: NA
j_call: TRBJ1-1
v_call: TRBV19
cdr3_aa: CASRGQNTEAFF
cdr3_nt: TGTGCCAGTAGGGGACAGAACACTGAAGCTTTCTTT

clone_size: NA
d_call: NA
j_call: TRBJ2-1
v_call: TRBV18
cdr3_aa: CASSSGRQFF
cdr3_nt: TGTGCCAGCTCAAGCGGGCGTCAGTTCTTC

clone_size: NA
d_call: TRBD1
j_call: TRBJ1-6
v_call: TRBV10-2
cdr3_aa: CAAEQGPNNSPLHF
cdr3_nt: TGCGCCGCCGAACAGGGGCCAAATAATTCACCCCTCCACTTT

clone_size: NA
d_call: TRBD1
j_call: TRBJ1-3
v_call: TRBV7-2
cdr3_aa: CASSFGTADSGNTIYF
cdr3_nt: TGTGCCAGCAGCTTCGGGACAGCGGACTCTGGAAACACCATATATTTT

clone_size: NA
d_call: TRBD1
j_call: TRBJ1-2
v_call: TRBV19
cdr3_aa: CASIGTGGNYRYTF
cdr3_nt: TGTGCCAGTATCGGGACAGGGGGGAACTATCGCTACACCTTC

clone_size: NA
d_call: NA
j_call: TRBJ2-1
v_call: TRBV9
cdr3_aa: CASSAYWGGAYNEQFF
cdr3_nt: TGTGCCAGCAGCGCTTACTGGGGCGGGGCCTACAATGAGCAGTTCTTC

clone_size: NA
d_call: TRBD1
j_call: TRBJ1-1
v_call: TRBV19
cdr3_aa: CASSMLGGPNTEAFF
cdr3_nt: TGTGCCAGTAGTATGTTAGGGGGCCCGAACACTGAAGCTTTCTTT

clone_size: once
d_call: NA
j_call: TRBJ1-6
v_call: TRBV19
cdr3_aa: CASSISGNAVSPLHF
cdr3_nt: TGTGCCAGTAGTATTTCGGGGAATGCCGTATCACCCCTCCACTTT

clone_size: NA
d_call: TRBD2
j_call: TRBJ2-3
v_call: TRBV6-1
cdr3_aa: CASCRGGRTDTQYF
cdr3_nt: TGTGCCAGCTGCCGCGGGGGACGCACAGATACGCAGTATTTT

clone_size: NA
d_call: NA
j_call: TRBJ1-3
v_call: TRBV4-2
cdr3_aa: CASSLPSRTAFPRSGNTIYF
cdr3_nt: TGTGCCAGCAGCCTCCCCTCCCGTACAGCCTTCCCTCGCTCTGGAAACACCATATATTTT

clone_size: NA
d_call: NA
j_call: TRBJ1-1
v_call: TRBV20-1
cdr3_aa: CSAGLQEGAFF
cdr3_nt: TGCAGTGCTGGATTACAGGAGGGGGCTTTCTTT

clone_size: once
d_call: NA
j_call: TRBJ2-2
v_call: TRBV27
cdr3_aa: CASSRQANTGELFF
cdr3_nt: TGTGCCAGCAGTAGACAGGCGAACACCGGGGAGCTGTTTTTT

clone_size: NA
d_call: TRBD1
j_call: TRBJ2-7
v_call: TRBV6-5
cdr3_aa: CASSYGGPGQTYEQYF
cdr3_nt: TGTGCCAGCAGTTATGGGGGCCCGGGACAGACCTACGAGCAGTACTTC

clone_size: NA
d_call: NA
j_call: TRBJ2-3
v_call: TRBV7-6
cdr3_aa: CASSPGPGKDTQYF
cdr3_nt: TGTGCCAGCAGCCCAGGACCAGGGAAGGATACGCAGTATTTT

clone_size: NA
d_call: TRBD2
j_call: TRBJ2-1
v_call: TRBV6-5
cdr3_aa: CASRPPGLAYNEQFF
cdr3_nt: TGTGCCAGCAGACCACCCGGACTAGCCTACAATGAGCAGTTCTTC

clone_size: NA
d_call: NA
j_call: TRBJ2-3
v_call: TRBV15
cdr3_aa: CATSRDDQGYTDTQYF
cdr3_nt: TGTGCCACCAGCAGAGATGACCAGGGGTACACAGATACGCAGTATTTT

clone_size: NA
d_call: TRBD2
j_call: TRBJ2-2
v_call: TRBV9
cdr3_aa: CASSVETSHTGELFF
cdr3_nt: TGTGCCAGCAGCGTTGAGACTAGCCACACCGGGGAGCTGTTTTTT

clone_size: NA
d_call: NA
j_call: TRBJ2-1
v_call: TRBV19
cdr3_aa: CASSILAANEQFF
cdr3_nt: TGTGCCAGTAGTATACTGGCCGCCAATGAGCAGTTCTTC

clone_size: NA
d_call: TRBD1
j_call: TRBJ1-2
v_call: TRBV4-3
cdr3_aa: CASSQAGGGQGRRIYGYTF
cdr3_nt: TGCGCCAGCAGCCAAGCGGGGGGTGGACAGGGGCGTAGGATCTATGGCTACACCTTC

clone_size: NA
d_call: TRBD1
j_call: TRBJ1-3
v_call: TRBV11-2
cdr3_aa: CASSSNLQGASGNTIYF
cdr3_nt: TGTGCCAGCAGCTCCAACCTTCAGGGGGCGTCTGGAAACACCATATATTTT

clone_size: NA
d_call: NA
j_call: TRBJ1-1
v_call: TRBV9
cdr3_aa: CASSVGRSTEAFF
cdr3_nt: TGTGCCAGCAGCGTCGGGAGGAGCACTGAAGCTTTCTTT

clone_size: NA
d_call: TRBD1
j_call: TRBJ1-4
v_call: TRBV2
cdr3_aa: CASSDETGGKLFF
cdr3_nt: TGTGCCAGCAGTGACGAGACAGGGGGTAAACTGTTTTTT

clone_size: NA
d_call: NA
j_call: TRBJ2-4
v_call: TRBV5-6
cdr3_aa: CASSLSGARNIQYF
cdr3_nt: TGTGCCAGCAGCTTGTCAGGGGCGAGGAACATTCAGTACTTC

clone_size: NA
d_call: NA
j_call: TRBJ1-6
v_call: TRBV7-2
cdr3_aa: CASSLLSSYNSPLHF
cdr3_nt: TGTGCCAGCAGCTTACTGAGCTCCTATAATTCACCCCTCCACTTT

clone_size: NA
d_call: NA
j_call: TRBJ2-1
v_call: TRBV5-1
cdr3_aa: CASSLAVGRGNYNEQFF
cdr3_nt: TGCGCCAGCAGCTTGGCAGTCGGGCGGGGCAACTACAATGAGCAGTTCTTC

clone_size: NA
d_call: NA
j_call: TRBJ2-3
v_call: TRBV7-2
cdr3_aa: CASSSSATDTQYF
cdr3_nt: TGTGCCAGCAGCTCTAGTGCGACAGATACGCAGTATTTT

clone_size: NA
d_call: NA
j_call: TRBJ2-2
v_call: TRBV5-4
cdr3_aa: CASSWDSPATGELFF
cdr3_nt: TGTGCCAGCAGCTGGGACTCTCCCGCCACCGGGGAGCTGTTTTTT

clone_size: NA
d_call: TRBD2
j_call: TRBJ2-1
v_call: TRBV30
cdr3_aa: CAWNRGENEQFF
cdr3_nt: TGTGCCTGGAATCGGGGGGAGAATGAGCAGTTCTTC